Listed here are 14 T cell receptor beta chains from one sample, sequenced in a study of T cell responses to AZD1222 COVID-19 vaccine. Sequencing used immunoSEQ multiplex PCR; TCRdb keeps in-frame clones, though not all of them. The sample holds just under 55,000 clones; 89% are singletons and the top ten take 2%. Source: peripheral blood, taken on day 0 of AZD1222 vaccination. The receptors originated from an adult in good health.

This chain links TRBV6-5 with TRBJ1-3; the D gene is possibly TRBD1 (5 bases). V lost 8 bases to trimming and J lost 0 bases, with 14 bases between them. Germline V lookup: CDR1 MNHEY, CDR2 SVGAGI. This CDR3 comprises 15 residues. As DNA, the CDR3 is TGTGCCAGCCGCCCCGGGGGGGGCTCTGGAAACACCATATATTTT. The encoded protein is CASRPGGGSGNTIYF.

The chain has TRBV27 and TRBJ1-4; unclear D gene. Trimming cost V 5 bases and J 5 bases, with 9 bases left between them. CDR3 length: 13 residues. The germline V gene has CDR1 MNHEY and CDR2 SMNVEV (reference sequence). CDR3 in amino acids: CASSPRANEKLFF. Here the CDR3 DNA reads TGTGCCAGCAGTCCAAGGGCCAATGAAAAACTGTTTTTT. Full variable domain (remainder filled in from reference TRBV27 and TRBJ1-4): EAQVTQNPRYLITVTGKKLTVTCSQNMNHEYMSWYRQDPGLGLRQIYYSMNVEVTDKGDVPEGYKVSRKEKRNFPLILESPSPNQTSLYFCASSPRANEKLFFGSGTQLSVL.

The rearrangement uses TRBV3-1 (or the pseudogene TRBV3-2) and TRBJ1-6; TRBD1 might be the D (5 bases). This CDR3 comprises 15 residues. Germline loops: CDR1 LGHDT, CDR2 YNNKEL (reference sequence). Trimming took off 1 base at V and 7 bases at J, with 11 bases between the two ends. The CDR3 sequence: CASSQVGTGNSPLHF. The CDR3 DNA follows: TGTGCCAGCAGCCAAGTCGGGACGGGAAATTCACCCCTCCACTTT.

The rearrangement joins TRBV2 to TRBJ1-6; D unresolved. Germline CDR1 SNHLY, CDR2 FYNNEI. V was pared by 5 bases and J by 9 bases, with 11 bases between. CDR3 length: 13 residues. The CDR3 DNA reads TGTGCCAGCAGTCCATCGAAGGGTTCACCCCTCCACTTT. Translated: CASSPSKGSPLHF.

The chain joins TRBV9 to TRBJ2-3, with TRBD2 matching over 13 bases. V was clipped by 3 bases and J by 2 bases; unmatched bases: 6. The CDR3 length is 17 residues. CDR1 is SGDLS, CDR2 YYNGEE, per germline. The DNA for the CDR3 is TGTGCCAGCAGCGCTGGACTAGCGGGAGTCAACACAGATACGCAGTATTTT. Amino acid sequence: CASSAGLAGVNTDTQYF. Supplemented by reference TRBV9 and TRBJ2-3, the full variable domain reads DSGVTQTPKHLITATGQRVTLRCSPRSGDLSVYWYQQSLDQGLQFLIQYYNGEERAKGNILERFSAQQFPDLHSELNLSSLELGDSALYFCASSAGLAGVNTDTQYFGPGTRLTVL.

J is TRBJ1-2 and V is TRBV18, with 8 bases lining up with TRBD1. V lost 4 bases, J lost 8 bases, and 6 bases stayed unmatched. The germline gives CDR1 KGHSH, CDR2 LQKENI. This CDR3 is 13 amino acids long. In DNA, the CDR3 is TGTGCCAGCTCACAGGGACAGGACATAGGCTACACCTTC. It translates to CASSQGQDIGYTF.

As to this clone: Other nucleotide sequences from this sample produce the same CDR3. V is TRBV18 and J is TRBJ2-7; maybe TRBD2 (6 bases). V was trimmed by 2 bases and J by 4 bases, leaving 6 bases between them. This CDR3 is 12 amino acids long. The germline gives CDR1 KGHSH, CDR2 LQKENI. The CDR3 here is CASSPGGYEQYF. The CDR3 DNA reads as TGTGCCAGCTCACCAGGGGGGTACGAGCAGTACTTC. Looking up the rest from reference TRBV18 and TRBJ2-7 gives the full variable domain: NAGVMQNPRHLVRRRGQEARLRCSPMKGHSHVYWYRQLPEEGLKFMVYLQKENIIDESGMPKERFSAEFPKEGPSILRIQQVVRGDSAAYFCASSPGGYEQYFGPGTRLTVT.

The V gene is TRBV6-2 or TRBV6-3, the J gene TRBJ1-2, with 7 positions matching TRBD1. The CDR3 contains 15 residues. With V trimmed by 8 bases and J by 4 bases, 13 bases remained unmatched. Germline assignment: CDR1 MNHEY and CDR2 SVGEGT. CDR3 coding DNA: TGTGCCAGCTGCCGGGACAGCCTAAACCCCTATGGCTACACCTTC. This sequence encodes CASCRDSLNPYGYTF.

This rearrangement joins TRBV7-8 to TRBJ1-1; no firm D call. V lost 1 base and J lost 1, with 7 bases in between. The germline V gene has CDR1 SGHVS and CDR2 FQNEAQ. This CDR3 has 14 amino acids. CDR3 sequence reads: CASSLVAGNTEAFF. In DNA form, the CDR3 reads TGTGCCAGCAGCTTAGTGGCAGGGAACACTGAAGCTTTCTTT.

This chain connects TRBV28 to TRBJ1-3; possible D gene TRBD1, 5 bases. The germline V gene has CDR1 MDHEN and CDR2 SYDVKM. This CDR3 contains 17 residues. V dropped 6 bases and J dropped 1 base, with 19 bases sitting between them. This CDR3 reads CASSPRRTLQSGNTIYF. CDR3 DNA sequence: TGTGCCAGCAGCCCCCGTCGGACACTTCAATCTGGAAACACCATATATTTT.

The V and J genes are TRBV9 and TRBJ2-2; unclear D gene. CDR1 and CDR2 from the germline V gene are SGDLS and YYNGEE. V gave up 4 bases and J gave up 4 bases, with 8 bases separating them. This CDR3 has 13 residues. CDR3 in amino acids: CASSQTVTGELFF. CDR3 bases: TGTGCCAGCAGCCAGACGGTCACCGGGGAGCTGTTTTTT.

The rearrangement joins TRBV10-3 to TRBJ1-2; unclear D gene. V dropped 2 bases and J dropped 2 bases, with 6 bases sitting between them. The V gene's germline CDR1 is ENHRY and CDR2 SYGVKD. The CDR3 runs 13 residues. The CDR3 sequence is CAISEDRNYGYTF. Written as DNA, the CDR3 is TGTGCCATCAGTGAGGACCGAAACTATGGCTACACCTTC.

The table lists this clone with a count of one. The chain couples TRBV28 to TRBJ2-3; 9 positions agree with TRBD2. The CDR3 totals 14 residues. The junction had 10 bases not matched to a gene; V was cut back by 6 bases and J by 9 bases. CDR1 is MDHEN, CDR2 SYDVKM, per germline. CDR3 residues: CASRQTWTSETQYF. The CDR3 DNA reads TGTGCCAGCAGACAAACCTGGACTAGCGAAACGCAGTATTTT.

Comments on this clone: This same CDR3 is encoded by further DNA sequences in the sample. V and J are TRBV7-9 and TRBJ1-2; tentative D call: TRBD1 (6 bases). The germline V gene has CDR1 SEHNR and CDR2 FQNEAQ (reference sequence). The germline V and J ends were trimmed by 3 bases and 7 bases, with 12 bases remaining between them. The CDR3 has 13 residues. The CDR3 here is CASSLDGGGGYTF. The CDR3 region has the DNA TGTGCCAGCAGCTTGGACGGGGGCGGTGGCTACACCTTC.